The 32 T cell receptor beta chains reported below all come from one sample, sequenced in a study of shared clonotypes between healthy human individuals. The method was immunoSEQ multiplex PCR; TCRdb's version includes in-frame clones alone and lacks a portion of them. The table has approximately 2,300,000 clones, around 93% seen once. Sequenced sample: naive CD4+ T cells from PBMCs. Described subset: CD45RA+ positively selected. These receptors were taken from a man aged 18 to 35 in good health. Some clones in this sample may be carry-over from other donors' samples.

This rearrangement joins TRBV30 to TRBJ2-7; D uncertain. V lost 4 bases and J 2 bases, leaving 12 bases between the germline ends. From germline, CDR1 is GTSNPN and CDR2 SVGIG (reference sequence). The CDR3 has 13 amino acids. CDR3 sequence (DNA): TGTGCCTGGATGAGTGGGCTAACCTACGAGCAGTACTTC. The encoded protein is CAWMSGLTYEQYF.

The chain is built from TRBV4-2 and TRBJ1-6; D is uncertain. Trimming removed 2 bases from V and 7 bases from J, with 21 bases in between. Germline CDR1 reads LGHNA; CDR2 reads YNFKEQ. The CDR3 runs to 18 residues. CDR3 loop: CASSQMARVGQRNSPLHF. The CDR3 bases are TGTGCCAGCAGCCAAATGGCGCGGGTGGGTCAACGGAATTCACCCCTCCACTTT.

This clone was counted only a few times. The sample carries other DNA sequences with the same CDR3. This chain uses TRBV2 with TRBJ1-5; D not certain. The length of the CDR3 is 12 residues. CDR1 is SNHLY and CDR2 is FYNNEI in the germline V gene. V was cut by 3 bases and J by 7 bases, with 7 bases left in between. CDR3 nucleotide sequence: TGTGCCAGCAGTGAGGTGGGGCAGCCCCAGCATTTT. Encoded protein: CASSEVGQPQHF.

The CDR3 bases are TGTGCCAGCAGCTCAGTTGCTGGTGGAAACACCATATATTTT. Protein: CASSSVAGGNTIYF. The rearrangement joins TRBV13 to TRBJ1-3; D is unresolved. Germline values: CDR1 PRHDT, CDR2 FYEKMQ (reference sequence). V lost 4 bases and J lost 3, with 10 bases in between. The CDR3 is 14 amino acids.

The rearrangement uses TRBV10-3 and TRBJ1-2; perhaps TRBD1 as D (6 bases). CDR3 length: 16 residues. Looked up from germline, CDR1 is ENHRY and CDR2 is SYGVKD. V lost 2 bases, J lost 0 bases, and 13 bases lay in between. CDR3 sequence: CAISETGAGSNYGYTF. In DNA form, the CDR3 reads TGTGCCATCAGTGAGACGGGGGCCGGGTCTAACTATGGCTACACCTTC.

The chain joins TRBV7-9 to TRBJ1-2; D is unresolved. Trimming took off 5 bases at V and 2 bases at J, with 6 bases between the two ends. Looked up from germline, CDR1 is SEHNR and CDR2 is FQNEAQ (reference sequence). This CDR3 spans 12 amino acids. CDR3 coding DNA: TGTGCCAGCAGCCCCGTGAACTATGGCTACACCTTC. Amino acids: CASSPVNYGYTF.

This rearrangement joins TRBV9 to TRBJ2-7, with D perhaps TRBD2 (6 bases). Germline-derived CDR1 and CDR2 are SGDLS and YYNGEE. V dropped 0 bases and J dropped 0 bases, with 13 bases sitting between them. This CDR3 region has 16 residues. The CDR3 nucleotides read TGTGCCAGCAGCGTAGACCCGGGAGACAGCTCCTACGAGCAGTACTTC. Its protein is CASSVDPGDSSYEQYF.

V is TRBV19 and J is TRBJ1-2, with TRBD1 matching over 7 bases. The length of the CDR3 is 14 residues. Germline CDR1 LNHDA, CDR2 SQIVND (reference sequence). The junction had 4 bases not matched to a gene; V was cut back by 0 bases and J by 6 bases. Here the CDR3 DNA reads TGTGCCAGTAGTATAGATGGGGACAGCCATGGCTACACCTTC. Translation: CASSIDGDSHGYTF.

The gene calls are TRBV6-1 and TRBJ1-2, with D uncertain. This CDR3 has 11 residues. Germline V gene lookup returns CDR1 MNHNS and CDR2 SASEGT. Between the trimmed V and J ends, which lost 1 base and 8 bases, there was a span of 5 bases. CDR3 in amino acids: CASSEEGGYTF. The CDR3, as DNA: TGTGCCAGCAGTGAAGAGGGCGGCTACACCTTC.

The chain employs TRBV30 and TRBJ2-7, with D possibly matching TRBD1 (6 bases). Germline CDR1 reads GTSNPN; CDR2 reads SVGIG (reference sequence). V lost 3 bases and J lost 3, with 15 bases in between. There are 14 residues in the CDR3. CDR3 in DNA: TGTGCCTGGAGCAAACGACAGGTTGGCTACGAGCAGTACTTC. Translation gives CAWSKRQVGYEQYF.

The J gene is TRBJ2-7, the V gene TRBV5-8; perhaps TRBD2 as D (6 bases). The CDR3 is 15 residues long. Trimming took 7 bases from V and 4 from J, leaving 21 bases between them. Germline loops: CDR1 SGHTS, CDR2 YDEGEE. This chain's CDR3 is CASLPRRGGLYEQYF. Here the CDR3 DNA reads TGTGCCAGCCTCCCGCGGCGGGGCGGGCTGTACGAGCAGTACTTC.

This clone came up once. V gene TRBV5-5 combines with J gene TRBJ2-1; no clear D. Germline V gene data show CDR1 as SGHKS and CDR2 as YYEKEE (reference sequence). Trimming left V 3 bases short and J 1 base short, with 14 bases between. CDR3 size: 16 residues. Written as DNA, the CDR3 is TGTGCCAGCAGCTCTCCTTCCGGGCGGTCCTACAATGAGCAGTTCTTC. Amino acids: CASSSPSGRSYNEQFF.

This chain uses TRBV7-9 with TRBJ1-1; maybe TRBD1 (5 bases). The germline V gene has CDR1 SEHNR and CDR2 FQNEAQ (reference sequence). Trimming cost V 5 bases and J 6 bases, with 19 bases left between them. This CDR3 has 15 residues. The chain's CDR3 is CASSLSPGRGSEAFF. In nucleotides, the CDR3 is TGTGCCAGCAGCCTGTCACCCGGTAGGGGCTCTGAAGCTTTCTTT.

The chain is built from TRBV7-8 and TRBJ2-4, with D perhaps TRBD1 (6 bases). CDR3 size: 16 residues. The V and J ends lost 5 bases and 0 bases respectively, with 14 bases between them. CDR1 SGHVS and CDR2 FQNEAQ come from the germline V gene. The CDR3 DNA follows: TGTGCCAGCAGCAGGAGGACAGACCTAGCCAAAAACATTCAGTACTTC. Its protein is CASSRRTDLAKNIQYF.

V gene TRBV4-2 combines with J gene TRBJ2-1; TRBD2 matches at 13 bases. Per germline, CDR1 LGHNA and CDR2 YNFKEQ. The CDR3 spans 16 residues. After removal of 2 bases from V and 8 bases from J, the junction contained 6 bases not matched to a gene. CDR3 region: CASSQRTSGSFYEQFF. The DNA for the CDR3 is TGTGCCAGCAGCCAACGGACTAGCGGGAGTTTTTATGAGCAGTTCTTC.

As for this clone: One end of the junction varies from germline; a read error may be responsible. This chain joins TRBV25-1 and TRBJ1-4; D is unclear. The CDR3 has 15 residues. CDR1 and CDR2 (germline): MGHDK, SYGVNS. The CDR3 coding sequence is TGTGCCAGCAGTGATCCCGGCACCGCTAAGGAAAAACTGTTTTTT. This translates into CASSDPGTAKEKLFF. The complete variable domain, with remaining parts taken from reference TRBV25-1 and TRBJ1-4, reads EADIYQTPRYLVIGTGKKITLECSQTMGHDKMYWYQQDPGMELHLIHYSYGVNSTEKGDLSSESTVSRIRTEHFPLTLESARPSHTSQYLCASSDPGTAKEKLFFGSGTQLSVL.

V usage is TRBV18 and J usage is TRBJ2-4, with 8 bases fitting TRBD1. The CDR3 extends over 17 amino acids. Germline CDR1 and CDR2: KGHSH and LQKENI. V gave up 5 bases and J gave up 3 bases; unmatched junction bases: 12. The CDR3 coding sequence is TGTGCCAGCTCAGAGACGACAGGGGTAGTGGACAAAAACATTCAGTACTTC. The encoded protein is CASSETTGVVDKNIQYF.

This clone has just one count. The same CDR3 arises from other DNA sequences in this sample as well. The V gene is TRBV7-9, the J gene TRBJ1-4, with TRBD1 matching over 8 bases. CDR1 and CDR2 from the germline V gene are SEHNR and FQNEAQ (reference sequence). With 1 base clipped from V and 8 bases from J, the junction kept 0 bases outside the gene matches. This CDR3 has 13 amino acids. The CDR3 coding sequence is TGTGCCAGCAGCTTAGGGACAGGGGAAAAACTGTTTTTT. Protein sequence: CASSLGTGEKLFF.

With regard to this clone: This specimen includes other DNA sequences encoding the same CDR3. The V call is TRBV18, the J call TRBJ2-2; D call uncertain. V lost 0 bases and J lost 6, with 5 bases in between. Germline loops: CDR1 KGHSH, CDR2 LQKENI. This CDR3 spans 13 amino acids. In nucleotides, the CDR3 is TGTGCCAGCTCACCACCCTCAGCCGGGGAGCTGTTTTTT. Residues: CASSPPSAGELFF.

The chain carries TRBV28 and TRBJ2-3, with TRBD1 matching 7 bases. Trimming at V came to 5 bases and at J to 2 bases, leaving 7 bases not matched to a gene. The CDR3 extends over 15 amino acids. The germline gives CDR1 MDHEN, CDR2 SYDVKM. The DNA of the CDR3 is TGTGCCAGCAGTCCCCGGGACAGACCCACAGATACGCAGTATTTT. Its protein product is CASSPRDRPTDTQYF.

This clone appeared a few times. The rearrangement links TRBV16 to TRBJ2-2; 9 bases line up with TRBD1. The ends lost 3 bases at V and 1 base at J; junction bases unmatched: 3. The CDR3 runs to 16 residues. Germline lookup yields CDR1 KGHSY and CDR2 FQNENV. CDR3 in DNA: TGTGCCAGCAGCCAGACAGGGGGATTGAACACCGGGGAGCTGTTTTTT. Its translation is CASSQTGGLNTGELFF.

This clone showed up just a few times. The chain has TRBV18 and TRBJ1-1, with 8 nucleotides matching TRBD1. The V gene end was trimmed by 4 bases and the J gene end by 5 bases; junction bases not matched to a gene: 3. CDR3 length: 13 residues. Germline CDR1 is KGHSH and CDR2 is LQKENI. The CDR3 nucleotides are TGTGCCAGCTCACAACAGGGGGAAACTGAAGCTTTCTTT. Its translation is CASSQQGETEAFF.

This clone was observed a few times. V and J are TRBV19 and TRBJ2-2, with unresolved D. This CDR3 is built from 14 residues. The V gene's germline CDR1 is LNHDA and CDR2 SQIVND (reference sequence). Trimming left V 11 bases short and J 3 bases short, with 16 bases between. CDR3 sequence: CASTWGGDTGELFF. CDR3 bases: TGTGCCTCGACATGGGGTGGGGACACCGGGGAGCTGTTTTTT.

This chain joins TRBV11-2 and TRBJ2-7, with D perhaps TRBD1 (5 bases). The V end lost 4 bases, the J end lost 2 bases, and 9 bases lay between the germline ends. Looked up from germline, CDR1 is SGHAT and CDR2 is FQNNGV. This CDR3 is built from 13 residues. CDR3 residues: CASSSTVTYEQYF. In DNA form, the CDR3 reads TGTGCCAGCAGCTCGACAGTAACCTACGAGCAGTACTTC.

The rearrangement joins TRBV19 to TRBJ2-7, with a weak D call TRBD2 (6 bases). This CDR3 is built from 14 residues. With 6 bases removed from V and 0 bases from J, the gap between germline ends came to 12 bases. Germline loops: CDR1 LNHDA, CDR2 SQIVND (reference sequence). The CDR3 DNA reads TGTGCCAGTAGCCGGGGTAGCGGCTCCTACGAGCAGTACTTC. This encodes CASSRGSGSYEQYF.

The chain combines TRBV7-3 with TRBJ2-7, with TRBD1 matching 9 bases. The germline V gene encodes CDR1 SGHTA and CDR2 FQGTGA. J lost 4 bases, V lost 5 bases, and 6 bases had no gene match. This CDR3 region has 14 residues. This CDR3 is CASSATGGGYEQYF. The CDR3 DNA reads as TGTGCCAGCAGCGCTACAGGGGGCGGGTACGAGCAGTACTTC.

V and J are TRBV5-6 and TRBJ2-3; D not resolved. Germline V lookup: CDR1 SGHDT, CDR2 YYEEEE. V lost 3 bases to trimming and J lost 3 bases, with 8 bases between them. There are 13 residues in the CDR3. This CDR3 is CASSSSETDTQYF. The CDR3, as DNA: TGTGCCAGCAGCTCTTCGGAGACAGATACGCAGTATTTT.

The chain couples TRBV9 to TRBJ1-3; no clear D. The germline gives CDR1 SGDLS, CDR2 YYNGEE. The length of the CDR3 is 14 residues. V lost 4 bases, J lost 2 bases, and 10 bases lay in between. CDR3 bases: TGTGCCAGCAGCATGGAAGTAGCTGGAAACACCATATATTTT. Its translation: CASSMEVAGNTIYF.

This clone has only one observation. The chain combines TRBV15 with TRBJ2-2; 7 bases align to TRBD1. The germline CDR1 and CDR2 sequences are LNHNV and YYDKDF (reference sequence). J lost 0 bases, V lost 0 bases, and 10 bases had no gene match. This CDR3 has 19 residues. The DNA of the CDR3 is TGTGCCACCAGCAGAGATAAGAGGGACAGCCGATCGAACACCGGGGAGCTGTTTTTT. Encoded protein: CATSRDKRDSRSNTGELFF. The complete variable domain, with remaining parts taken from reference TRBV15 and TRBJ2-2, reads DAMVIQNPRYQVTQFGKPVTLSCSQTLNHNVMYWYQQKSSQAPKLLFHYYDKDFNNEADTPDNFQSRRPNTSFCFLDIRSPGLGDTAMYLCATSRDKRDSRSNTGELFFGEGSRLTVL.

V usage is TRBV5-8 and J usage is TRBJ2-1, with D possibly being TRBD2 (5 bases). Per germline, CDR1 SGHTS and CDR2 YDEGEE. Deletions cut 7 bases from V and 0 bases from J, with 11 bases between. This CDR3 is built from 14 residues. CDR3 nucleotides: TGTGCCAGCGCCTGGCGGGCCTCCTACAATGAGCAGTTCTTC. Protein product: CASAWRASYNEQFF.

The CDR3 DNA reads as TGCGCCAGCAGCTCGACAGACGAAGCGGGAGGGGCACTAGATACGCAGTATTTT. Translating it yields CASSSTDEAGGALDTQYF. This rearrangement joins TRBV5-1 to TRBJ2-3, with 10 bases fitting TRBD2. This CDR3 is built from 18 residues. With 3 bases clipped from V and 5 bases from J, the junction kept 15 bases outside the gene matches. Germline V gene lookup returns CDR1 SGHRS and CDR2 YFSETQ.

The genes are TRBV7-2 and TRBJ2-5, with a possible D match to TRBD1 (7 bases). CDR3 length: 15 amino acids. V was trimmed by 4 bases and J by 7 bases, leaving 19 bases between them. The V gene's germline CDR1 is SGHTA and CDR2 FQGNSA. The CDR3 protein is CASSSRRGLGGTQYF. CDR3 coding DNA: TGTGCCAGCAGCTCCCGGAGGGGGCTTGGGGGGACCCAGTACTTC.